This record concerns one T cell receptor beta chain sequence. CD45RA-negative memory and CD45RA+ naive subsets were split from the CD4+ cells. The data belong to a study of shared clonotypes between healthy human individuals. Sequenced by immunoSEQ multiplex PCR; TCRdb stores in-frame clones only, minus some. Among approximately 2,000,000 clones listed, about 90% were seen once. Material for sequencing was naive CD4+ T cells from PBMCs. The subset here: CD45RA+ positively selected. This clonotype was obtained from a man between 18 and 35 years old in good health. Some clones in this sample may be carry-over from other donors' samples.

The CDR3 region has the DNA TGTGCCGGCTATGGAGGTGAGCAGTTCTTC. Translated, it gives CAGYGGEQFF. The chain uses TRBV2 and TRBJ2-1, with a possible D match to TRBD2 (5 bases). The length of the CDR3 is 10 residues. V was trimmed by 11 bases and J by 9 bases, leaving 11 bases between them. The germline gives CDR1 SNHLY, CDR2 FYNNEI. The variable domain in full, completed from reference TRBV2 and TRBJ2-1, reads EPEVTQTPSHQVTQMGQEVILRCVPISNHLYFYWYRQILGQKVEFLVSFYNNEISEKSEIFDDQFSVERPDGSNFTLKIRSTKLEDSAMYFCAGYGGEQFFGPGTRLTVL.